This T cell receptor (beta chain) is from a study of shared clonotypes between healthy human individuals. Whole-study context: Each donor's CD8 memory used one plate, CD8 naive two, each CD4 subset three.

Germline V lookup: CDR1 LNHDA, CDR2 SQIVND (reference sequence). This CDR3 comprises 19 residues. V lost 3 bases and J 0 bases, leaving 18 bases between the germline ends. CD45RO-negative CD8 cells positively selected for CCR7 made up the naive population, which excluded terminally differentiated effector memory CD45RA+ cells. TCRdb keeps only in-frame clones here, not all; method: immunoSEQ multiplex PCR. The sample lists 2 million or so clones, just under 95% occurring once. The sample was naive CD8+ T cells sorted from blood. This TCR came from a man aged 18 to 30 in good health. The chain carries TRBV19 and TRBJ1-6; a possible D gene is TRBD1 (6 bases). DNA of the CDR3: TGTGCCAGTAGTATCCGACAGGCGGGTGATAGCTCCTATAATTCACCCCTCCACTTT. Protein: CASSIRQAGDSSYNSPLHF.